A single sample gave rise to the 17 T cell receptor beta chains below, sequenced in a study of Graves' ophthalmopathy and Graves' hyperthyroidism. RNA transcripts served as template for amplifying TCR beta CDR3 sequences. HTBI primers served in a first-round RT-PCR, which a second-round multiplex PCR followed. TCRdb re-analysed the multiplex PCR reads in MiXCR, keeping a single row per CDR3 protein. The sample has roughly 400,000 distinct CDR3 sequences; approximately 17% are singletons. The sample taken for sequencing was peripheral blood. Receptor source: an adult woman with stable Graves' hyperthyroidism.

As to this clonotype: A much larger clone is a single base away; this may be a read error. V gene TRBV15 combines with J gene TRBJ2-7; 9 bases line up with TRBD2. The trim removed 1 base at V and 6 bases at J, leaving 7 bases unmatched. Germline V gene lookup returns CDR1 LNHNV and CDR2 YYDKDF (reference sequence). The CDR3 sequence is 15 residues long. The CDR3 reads CATSRVTSGDCEQYF. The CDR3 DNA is TGTGCCACCAGCAGAGTGACTAGCGGAGATTGCGAGCAGTACTTC.

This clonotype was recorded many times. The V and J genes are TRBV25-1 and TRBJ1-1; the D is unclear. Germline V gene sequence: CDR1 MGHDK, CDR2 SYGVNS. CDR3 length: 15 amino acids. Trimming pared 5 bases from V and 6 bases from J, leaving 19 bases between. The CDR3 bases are TGTGCCAGCAGTTTCGGGCCAGAGCTAGGCGCTGAAGCTTTCTTT. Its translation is CASSFGPELGAEAFF.

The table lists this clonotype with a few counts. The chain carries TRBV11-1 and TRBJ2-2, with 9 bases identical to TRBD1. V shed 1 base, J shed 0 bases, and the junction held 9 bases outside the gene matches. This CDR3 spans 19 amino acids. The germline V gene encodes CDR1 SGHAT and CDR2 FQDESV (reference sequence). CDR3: CASSLVGTGLRPNTGELFF. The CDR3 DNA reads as TGTGCCAGCAGCTTAGTTGGGACAGGGCTAAGACCGAACACCGGGGAGCTGTTTTTT.

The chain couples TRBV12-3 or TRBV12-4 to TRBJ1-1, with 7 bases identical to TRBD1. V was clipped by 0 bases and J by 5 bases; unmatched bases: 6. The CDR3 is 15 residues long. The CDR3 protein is CASSLADREDTEAFF. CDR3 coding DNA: TGTGCCAGCAGTTTAGCCGACAGGGAGGATACTGAAGCTTTCTTT.

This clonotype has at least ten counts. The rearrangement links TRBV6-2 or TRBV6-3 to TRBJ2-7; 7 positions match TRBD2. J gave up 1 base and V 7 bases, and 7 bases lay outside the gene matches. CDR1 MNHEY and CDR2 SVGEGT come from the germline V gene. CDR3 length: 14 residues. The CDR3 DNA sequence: TGTGCCAGCACCTCACTAGCGAGTTCCTACGAGCAGTACTTC. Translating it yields CASTSLASSYEQYF.

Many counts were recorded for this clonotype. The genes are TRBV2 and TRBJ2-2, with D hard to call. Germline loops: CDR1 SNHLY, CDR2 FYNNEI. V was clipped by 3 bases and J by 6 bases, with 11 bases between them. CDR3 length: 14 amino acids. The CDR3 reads CASSEWPPPGELFF. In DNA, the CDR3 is TGTGCCAGCAGTGAGTGGCCCCCTCCCGGGGAGCTGTTTTTT.

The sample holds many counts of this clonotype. The CDR3 protein is CASSYGLAEETQYF. The CDR3 DNA is TGTGCCAGCAGTTACGGGCTAGCGGAAGAGACCCAGTACTTC. The V call is TRBV6-2 or TRBV6-3, the J call TRBJ2-5; 7 nucleotides align to TRBD2. The length of the CDR3 is 14 residues. Germline CDR1 reads MNHEY; CDR2 reads SVGEGT. J was trimmed by 3 bases and V by 2 bases; bases with no gene match: 3.

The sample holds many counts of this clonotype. The CDR3 DNA reads TGCAGTGCTAGAGATGGCAGGGGGTCTGGAAACACCATATATTTT. Translating it yields CSARDGRGSGNTIYF. This chain links TRBV20-1 with TRBJ1-3; 7 bases are a match to TRBD1. This CDR3 contains 15 residues. With 0 bases clipped from V and 1 base from J, the junction kept 3 bases outside the gene matches. Looked up from germline, CDR1 is DFQATT and CDR2 is SNEGSKA (reference sequence).

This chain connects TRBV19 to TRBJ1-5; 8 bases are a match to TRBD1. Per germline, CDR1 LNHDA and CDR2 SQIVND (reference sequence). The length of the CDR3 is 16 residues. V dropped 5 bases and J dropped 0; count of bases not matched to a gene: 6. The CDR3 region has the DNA TGTGCCAGTAGTGCCGAGACAGGGGTTAGCAATCAGCCCCAGCATTTT. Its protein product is CASSAETGVSNQPQHF.

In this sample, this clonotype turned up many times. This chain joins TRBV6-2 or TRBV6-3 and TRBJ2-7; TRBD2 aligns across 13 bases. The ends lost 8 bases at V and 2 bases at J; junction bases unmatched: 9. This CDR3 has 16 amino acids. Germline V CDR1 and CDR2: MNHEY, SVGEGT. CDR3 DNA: TGTGCCAGCGGAAAAGGGACTAGCGGGAACCCCTACGAGCAGTACTTC. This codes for CASGKGTSGNPYEQYF.

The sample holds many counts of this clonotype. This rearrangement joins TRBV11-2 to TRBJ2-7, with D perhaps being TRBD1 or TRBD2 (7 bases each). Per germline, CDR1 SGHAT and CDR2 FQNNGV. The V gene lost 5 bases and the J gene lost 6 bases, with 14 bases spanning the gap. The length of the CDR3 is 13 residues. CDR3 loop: CASSLSRGGEQYF. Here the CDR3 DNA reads TGTGCCAGCAGCCTCAGCAGGGGGGGCGAGCAGTACTTC.

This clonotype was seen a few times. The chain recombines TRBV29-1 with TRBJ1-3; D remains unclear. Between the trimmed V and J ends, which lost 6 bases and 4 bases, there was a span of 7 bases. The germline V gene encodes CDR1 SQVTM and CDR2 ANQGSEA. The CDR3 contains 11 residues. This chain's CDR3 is CSVPQGNTIYF. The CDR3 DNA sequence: TGCAGCGTCCCACAGGGAAACACCATATATTTT.

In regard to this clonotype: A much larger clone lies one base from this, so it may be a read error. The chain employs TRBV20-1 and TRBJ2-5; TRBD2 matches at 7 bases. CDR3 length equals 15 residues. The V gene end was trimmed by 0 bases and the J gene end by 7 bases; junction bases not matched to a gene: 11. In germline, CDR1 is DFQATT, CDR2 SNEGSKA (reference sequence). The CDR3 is CSARDFAGAEGTQYF. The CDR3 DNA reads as TGCAGTGCTAGAGATTTCGCGGGAGCGGAGGGGACCCAGTACTTC.

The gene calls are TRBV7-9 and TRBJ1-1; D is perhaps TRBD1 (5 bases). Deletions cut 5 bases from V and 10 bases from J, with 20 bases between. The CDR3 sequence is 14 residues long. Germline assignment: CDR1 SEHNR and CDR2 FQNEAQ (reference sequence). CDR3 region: CASSHRGGGLRAFF. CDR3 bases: TGTGCCAGCAGCCATAGGGGCGGGGGACTAAGAGCTTTCTTT.

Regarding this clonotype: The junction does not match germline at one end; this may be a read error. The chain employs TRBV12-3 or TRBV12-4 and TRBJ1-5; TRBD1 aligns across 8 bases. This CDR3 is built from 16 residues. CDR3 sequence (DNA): TGTGCCAGCAGTTTTCGCAGGGGGCTGTCCAATCAGCCTCAGCATTTT. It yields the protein CASSFRRGLSNQPQHF.

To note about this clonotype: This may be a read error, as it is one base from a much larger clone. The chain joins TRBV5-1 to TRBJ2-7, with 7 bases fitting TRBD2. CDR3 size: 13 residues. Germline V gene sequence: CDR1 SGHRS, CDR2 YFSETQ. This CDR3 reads CASSQAGSCEQYF. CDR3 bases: TGCGCCAGCAGCCAAGCGGGGTCCTGCGAGCAGTACTTC.

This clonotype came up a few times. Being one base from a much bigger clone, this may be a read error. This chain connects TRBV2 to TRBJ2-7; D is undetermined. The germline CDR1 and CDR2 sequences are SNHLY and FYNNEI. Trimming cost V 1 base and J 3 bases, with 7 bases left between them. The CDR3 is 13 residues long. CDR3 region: CASSEGPLYEQYF. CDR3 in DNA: TGTGCCAGCAGTGAAGGACCGCTCTACGAGCAGTACTTC.